One sample yielded the 21 T cell receptor beta chains listed below, sequenced in a study of T cell responses to AZD1222 COVID-19 vaccine. The data were produced by immunoSEQ multiplex PCR, yet TCRdb's version contains in-frame clones alone and is incomplete. There are around 130,000 clones in the sample; 70% to 90% occur only once, and about 9.9% lies in the top ten. The sample here was peripheral blood, taken 28 days after the second AZD1222 dose. These receptor sequences come from an adult who received the AZD1222 COVID-19 vaccine.

The chain couples TRBV2 to TRBJ1-2, with D unresolved. Germline CDR1 is SNHLY and CDR2 is FYNNEI. V lost 1 base and J lost 8, with 11 bases in between. The CDR3 spans 13 residues. CDR3 region: CASSEEVGNGYTF. CDR3 nucleotide sequence: TGTGCCAGCAGTGAAGAGGTGGGAAACGGCTACACCTTC.

The chain combines TRBV2 with TRBJ1-1; D not resolved. V was pared by 7 bases and J by 0 bases, with 9 bases between. The CDR3 sequence is 13 residues long. Germline V CDR1 and CDR2: SNHLY, FYNNEI. The DNA of the CDR3 is TGTGCCAGCAACCAAGCATTGAACACTGAAGCTTTCTTT. Its protein product is CASNQALNTEAFF.

As regards this clone: The junction departs from germline at one end; a sequencing error may be responsible. This chain uses TRBV19 with TRBJ2-1; D possibly corresponds to TRBD1 (5 bases). The CDR3 has 12 residues. Germline assignment: CDR1 LNHDA and CDR2 SQIVND (reference sequence). CDR3 in amino acids: CASRPGHSQQVF. DNA for the CDR3: TGTGCCAGTAGACCCGGACACTCCCAGCAGGTCTTC.

This chain connects TRBV12-3 or TRBV12-4 to TRBJ2-2, with TRBD1 matching 7 bases. This CDR3 spans 12 amino acids. Here the CDR3 reads CAGGASPGELFF. The CDR3 DNA reads TGTGCAGGGGGCGCGTCCCCCGGGGAGCTGTTTTTT.

The rearrangement uses TRBV27 and TRBJ1-2, with TRBD1 as a possible D gene (5 bases). This CDR3 contains 16 residues. Per the germline V gene, CDR1 is MNHEY and CDR2 is SMNVEV (reference sequence). Trimming took 2 bases from V and 4 from J, leaving 17 bases between them. The CDR3 DNA sequence: TGTGCCAGCAGTTTAGGTCCCGGGGCTGCGGGCTATGGCTACACCTTC. This translates into CASSLGPGAAGYGYTF.

In this sample, this clone turned up once. The J gene is TRBJ1-1, the V gene TRBV11-2; 8 nucleotides match TRBD1. Germline loops: CDR1 SGHAT, CDR2 FQNNGV. This CDR3 region has 15 residues. Losses at the gene ends were 3 bases for V and 0 bases for J; bases not matched to a gene: 3. CDR3 loop: CASSLGTGLNTEAFF. The CDR3 coding sequence is TGTGCCAGCAGCTTGGGGACAGGATTGAACACTGAAGCTTTCTTT.

The V gene is TRBV3-1 (or the pseudogene TRBV3-2), the J gene TRBJ1-5; possibly TRBD1 for D (6 bases). CDR3 length: 14 residues. V was shortened by 1 base and J by 6 bases, with 10 bases between the two germline ends. Germline V CDR1 and CDR2: LGHDT, YNNKEL (reference sequence). As DNA, the CDR3 is TGTGCCAGCAGCCAAGGGACAGACCTTCAGCCCCAGCATTTT. Translating gives CASSQGTDLQPQHF.

The rearrangement uses TRBV11-1 and TRBJ2-5, with D uncertain. Germline V gene sequence: CDR1 SGHAT, CDR2 FQDESV (reference sequence). The V gene lost 4 bases and the J gene lost 2 bases, with 14 bases spanning the gap. CDR3 length: 15 residues. CDR3 in DNA: TGTGCCAGCAGCTATCTACTATCAGCACAAGAGACCCAGTACTTC. Translation gives CASSYLLSAQETQYF. Looking up the rest from reference TRBV11-1 and TRBJ2-5 gives the full variable domain: EAEVAQSPRYKITEKSQAVAFWCDPISGHATLYWYRQILGQGPELLVQFQDESVVDDSQLPKDRFSAERLKGVDSTLKIQPAELGDSAMYLCASSYLLSAQETQYFGPGTRLLVL.

The rearrangement uses TRBV11-2 and TRBJ1-2; D is unresolved. The CDR3 covers 15 residues. V was clipped by 3 bases and J by 5 bases, with 16 bases between them. Germline V gene data show CDR1 as SGHAT and CDR2 as FQNNGV. The DNA for the CDR3 is TGTGCCAGCAGCTTCGACACTAACCCGGGGTATGGCTACACCTTC. Translated: CASSFDTNPGYGYTF.

The V call is TRBV30, the J call TRBJ2-5; D is undetermined. V gave up 2 bases and J gave up 1 base, with 8 bases separating them. Germline CDR1 is GTSNPN and CDR2 is SVGIG (reference sequence). The CDR3 sequence is 13 residues long. CDR3 protein: CAWSFNTQETQYF. CDR3 DNA sequence: TGTGCCTGGAGTTTTAACACCCAAGAGACCCAGTACTTC.

V is TRBV4-3 and J is TRBJ2-5; weak D call: TRBD1 (6 bases). Germline lookup yields CDR1 LGHNA and CDR2 YSLEER. Trimming took off 4 bases at V and 5 bases at J, with 11 bases between the two ends. The CDR3 contains 13 residues. CDR3 sequence (DNA): TGCGCCAGCAGCCGAGGGACAAGGGAGACCCAGTACTTC. Translated, it gives CASSRGTRETQYF.

J is TRBJ1-1 and V is TRBV11-2; no reliable D call. V was clipped by 2 bases and J by 4 bases, with 8 bases between them. The CDR3 covers 13 residues. Germline CDR1 and CDR2: SGHAT and FQNNGV. The CDR3 nucleotides read TGTGCCAGCAGCTTACCCCCACGCACTGAAGCTTTCTTT. This sequence encodes CASSLPPRTEAFF.

This clone was observed a single time. The chain couples TRBV27 to TRBJ2-2; 8 bases align to TRBD2. The CDR3 totals 17 residues. Trimming cost V 7 bases and J 3 bases; bases outside gene matches: 13. Germline assignment: CDR1 MNHEY and CDR2 SMNVEV (reference sequence). The CDR3 loop is CASTTQAGAGHTGELFF. The CDR3 DNA reads as TGTGCCAGCACCACCCAAGCGGGAGCCGGTCACACCGGGGAGCTGTTTTTT.

This chain uses TRBV6-5 with TRBJ1-4; 9 nucleotides align to TRBD1. There are 15 residues in the CDR3. J was trimmed by 8 bases and V by 5 bases; bases with no gene match: 9. From germline, CDR1 is MNHEY and CDR2 SVGAGI. CDR3 residues: CASSPTQGAVEKLFF. The CDR3 DNA reads TGTGCCAGCAGTCCAACACAGGGGGCTGTGGAAAAACTGTTTTTT.

The chain employs TRBV10-3 and TRBJ1-6; D gene ambiguous. Looked up from germline, CDR1 is ENHRY and CDR2 is SYGVKD. V was pared by 0 bases and J by 1 base, with 7 bases between. The CDR3 has 16 residues. The CDR3 DNA reads TGTGCCATCAGTGAGTCTGGCGGTTCCTATAATTCACCCCTCCACTTT. This gives the protein CAISESGGSYNSPLHF.

This clone has just one count. The chain is built from TRBV3-1 (or the pseudogene TRBV3-2) and TRBJ1-3, with a weak D call TRBD1 (6 bases). CDR3 length: 15 residues. CDR1 is LGHDT, CDR2 YNNKEL, per germline (reference sequence). With 0 bases removed from V and 2 bases from J, the gap between germline ends came to 8 bases. The DNA of the CDR3 is TGTGCCAGCAGCCAAGAGGCAGGGGCTGGAAACACCATATATTTT. Protein sequence: CASSQEAGAGNTIYF.

This chain joins TRBV7-2 and TRBJ1-2; perhaps TRBD1 as D (6 bases). With 7 bases removed from V and 7 bases from J, the gap between germline ends came to 22 bases. This CDR3 is built from 15 residues. The germline V gene encodes CDR1 SGHTA and CDR2 FQGNSA. The CDR3 sequence: CASTSYRPQGSGYTF. CDR3 coding DNA: TGTGCCAGCACCTCTTATAGGCCGCAGGGGTCTGGCTACACCTTC.

CDR3 region: CSVELNQRFF. Here the CDR3 DNA reads TGCAGCGTTGAGCTCAACCAAAGGTTCTTC. The chain couples TRBV29-1 to TRBJ2-1; no definite D call. Trimming removed 3 bases at V and 15 bases at J, with 12 bases between. Germline V CDR1 and CDR2: SQVTM, ANQGSEA. The CDR3 has 10 residues.

The rearrangement joins TRBV3-1 (or the pseudogene TRBV3-2) to TRBJ2-4; 11 bases align to TRBD2. Germline CDR1 is LGHDT and CDR2 is YNNKEL (reference sequence). The CDR3 spans 14 residues. Trimming removed 3 bases from V and 5 bases from J; junction bases left unmatched: 0. CDR3: CASSQGLAENIQYF. CDR3 coding DNA: TGTGCCAGCAGCCAGGGACTAGCGGAAAACATTCAGTACTTC.

The J gene is TRBJ1-6, the V gene TRBV6-5, with 7 nucleotides matching TRBD1. There are 12 residues in the CDR3. Germline loops: CDR1 MNHEY, CDR2 SVGAGI. J was trimmed by 7 bases and V by 6 bases; bases with no gene match: 0. CDR3 in amino acids: CASRGQNSPLHF. The CDR3 nucleotides are TGTGCCAGCAGGGGACAGAATTCACCCCTCCACTTT.

V is TRBV23-1 and J is TRBJ1-1, with TRBD1 matching over 11 bases. TRBV23-1 is annotated as an ORF whose role is uncertain. The CDR3 contains 18 residues. The ends lost 0 bases at V and 0 bases at J; junction bases unmatched: 6. DNA for the CDR3: TGCGCCAGCAGTCAATCCCCGGGACAGGGGGGTTTGAACACTGAAGCTTTCTTT. This sequence encodes CASSQSPGQGGLNTEAFF.